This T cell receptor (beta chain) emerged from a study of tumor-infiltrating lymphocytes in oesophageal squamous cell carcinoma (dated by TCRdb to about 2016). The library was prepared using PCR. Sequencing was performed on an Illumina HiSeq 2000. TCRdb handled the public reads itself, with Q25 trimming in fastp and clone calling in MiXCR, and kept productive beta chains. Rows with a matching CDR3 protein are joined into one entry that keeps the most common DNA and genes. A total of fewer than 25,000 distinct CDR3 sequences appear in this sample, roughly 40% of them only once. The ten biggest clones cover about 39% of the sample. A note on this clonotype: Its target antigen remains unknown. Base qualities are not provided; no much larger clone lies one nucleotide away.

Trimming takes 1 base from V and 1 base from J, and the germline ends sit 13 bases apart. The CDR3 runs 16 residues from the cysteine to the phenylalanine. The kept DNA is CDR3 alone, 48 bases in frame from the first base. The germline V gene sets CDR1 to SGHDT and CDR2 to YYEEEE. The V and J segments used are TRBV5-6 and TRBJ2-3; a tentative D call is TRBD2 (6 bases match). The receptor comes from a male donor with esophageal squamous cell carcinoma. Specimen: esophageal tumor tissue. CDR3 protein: CASSLKAGLRTDTQYF. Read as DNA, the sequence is TGTGCCAGCAGCTTGAAGGCGGGGTTACGCACAGATACGCAGTATTTT.